Shown below are 29 T cell receptor beta chains from a single sample sequenced in a study of blood T cell repertoires in COVID-19. Libraries were prepared by immunoSEQ multiplex PCR; TCRdb keeps only in-frame clonotypes and omits some of them. This sample has about 200,000 clones, with more than 75% found just once. Material: PBMCs or T cells enriched from blood (not recorded which). The receptors here all came from a woman aged 40-49 years with acute COVID-19.

V and J are TRBV5-1 and TRBJ1-1; 9 bases match TRBD1. V shed 6 bases, J shed 5 bases, and the junction held 8 bases outside the gene matches. CDR1 SGHRS and CDR2 YFSETQ come from the germline V gene. This CDR3 spans 14 amino acids. DNA for the CDR3: TGCGCCAGCAACCCGACAGGGGGTGGGACTGAAGCTTTCTTT. Its translation: CASNPTGGGTEAFF.

The rearrangement uses TRBV28 and TRBJ1-5, with D unclear. CDR3 size: 16 residues. V lost 6 bases, J lost 1 base, and 16 bases lay in between. CDR1 is MDHEN and CDR2 is SYDVKM in the germline V gene. The CDR3 DNA reads as TGTGCCAGCAGCCCTACTCCGGGTCGGAGCAATCAGCCCCAGCATTTT. It is translated as CASSPTPGRSNQPQHF. Full variable domain (outside the CDR3, taken from reference TRBV28 and TRBJ1-5): DVKVTQSSRYLVKRTGEKVFLECVQDMDHENMFWYRQDPGLGLRLIYFSYDVKMKEKGDIPEGYSVSREKKERFSLILESASTNQTSMYLCASSPTPGRSNQPQHFGDGTRLSIL.

The CDR3 here is CASSPGDRGLTPQHF. For the CDR3, the DNA is TGTGCCAGCAGCCCGGGGGACAGGGGACTCACGCCCCAGCATTTT. The V gene is TRBV7-8, the J gene TRBJ1-5; TRBD1 agrees at 10 bases. Unmatched junction bases numbered 10, after V lost 5 bases and J lost 9 bases. Germline-derived CDR1 and CDR2 are SGHVS and FQNEAQ. The CDR3 sequence is 15 residues long.

This chain uses TRBV15 with TRBJ1-4; perhaps TRBD1 as D (5 bases). CDR1 is LNHNV, CDR2 YYDKDF, per germline (reference sequence). The V gene lost 0 bases and the J gene lost 1 base, with 15 bases spanning the gap. The CDR3 runs 18 residues. CDR3 sequence: CATSRDQGQGGTNEKLFF. The DNA of the CDR3 is TGTGCCACCAGCAGAGATCAAGGCCAGGGTGGAACTAATGAAAAACTGTTTTTT.

J is TRBJ2-7 and V is TRBV9, with 7 bases that match TRBD2. V dropped 0 bases and J dropped 5; count of bases not matched to a gene: 8. CDR1 SGDLS and CDR2 YYNGEE come from the germline V gene. This CDR3 is 15 amino acids long. The CDR3 here is CASSVGAAGRDEQYF. CDR3 in DNA: TGTGCCAGCAGCGTAGGGGCCGCAGGGAGGGACGAGCAGTACTTC.

The chain carries TRBV12-5 and TRBJ2-1, with 11 positions matching TRBD2. V lost 5 bases to trimming and J lost 12 bases; unmatched junction nucleotides: 15. The CDR3 spans 16 residues. Per germline, CDR1 LGHNT and CDR2 FRNRAP. The CDR3 reads CASGQGIAGGPPRQFF. The CDR3 nucleotides read TGTGCTAGTGGTCAGGGCATAGCGGGAGGGCCCCCCCGGCAGTTCTTC.

The rearrangement uses TRBV6-5 and TRBJ1-5; 7 bases align to TRBD1. This CDR3 has 14 amino acids. Germline V CDR1 and CDR2: MNHEY, SVGAGI. V trimming: 4 bases; J trimming: 5 bases; junction bases outside the gene matches: 5. CDR3 region: CASSSRGVDQPQHF. The CDR3 DNA sequence: TGTGCCAGCAGTTCCAGGGGGGTTGATCAGCCCCAGCATTTT.

The chain uses TRBV10-3 and TRBJ2-4, with 13 positions matching TRBD2. The CDR3 has 16 amino acids. V was clipped by 2 bases and J by 8 bases; unmatched bases: 6. Germline V gives CDR1 ENHRY, CDR2 SYGVKD. CDR3 protein: CAISEKGLAGSDIQYF. CDR3 nucleotide sequence: TGTGCCATCAGTGAGAAGGGACTAGCGGGAAGTGACATTCAGTACTTC.

J is TRBJ1-3 and V is TRBV9; TRBD1 aligns across 8 bases. The CDR3 loop spans 16 amino acids. V gave up 4 bases and J gave up 0 bases; unmatched junction bases: 6. Germline-derived CDR1 and CDR2 are SGDLS and YYNGEE. DNA of the CDR3: TGTGCCAGCAGCCCTTTTACAGGGGGCTCTGGAAACACCATATATTTT. Translation: CASSPFTGGSGNTIYF.

This clone was seen once. The CDR3 spells CASSSSSGTRHIQYF. As DNA, the CDR3 is TGTGCCAGCAGCTCATCTTCCGGGACTAGGCACATTCAGTACTTC. The rearrangement uses TRBV28 and TRBJ2-4; TRBD2 matches 8 bases. The V gene end was trimmed by 6 bases and the J gene end by 8 bases; junction bases not matched to a gene: 12. This CDR3 is built from 15 residues. Germline CDR1 MDHEN, CDR2 SYDVKM. Filled out from reference TRBV28 and TRBJ2-4, the complete variable domain reads DVKVTQSSRYLVKRTGEKVFLECVQDMDHENMFWYRQDPGLGLRLIYFSYDVKMKEKGDIPEGYSVSREKKERFSLILESASTNQTSMYLCASSSSSGTRHIQYFGAGTRLSVL.

This clone was detected once. The chain carries TRBV19 and TRBJ1-5, with D perhaps matching TRBD1 (5 bases). The germline gives CDR1 LNHDA, CDR2 SQIVND (reference sequence). This CDR3 comprises 14 residues. Trimming shortened V by 5 bases and J by 0 bases, and 8 bases separated the two germline ends. CDR3 sequence (DNA): TGTGCCAGTAGTCGGGACTATAGCAATCAGCCCCAGCATTTT. Its protein is CASSRDYSNQPQHF.

The chain combines TRBV3-1 (or the pseudogene TRBV3-2) with TRBJ2-5; 15 bases are a match to TRBD2. This CDR3 is built from 18 residues. V was clipped by 0 bases and J by 5 bases; unmatched bases: 7. Germline V gives CDR1 LGHDT, CDR2 YNNKEL (reference sequence). For the CDR3, the DNA is TGTGCCAGCAGCCAAGATCGAGACGGACTAGCGGGAGGGGAGACCCAGTACTTC. It specifies CASSQDRDGLAGGETQYF.

The CDR3 spells CASAGTGGSEQYF. The CDR3 DNA sequence: TGTGCCAGTGCCGGGACAGGGGGCTCCGAGCAGTACTTC. The chain recombines TRBV3-1 (or the pseudogene TRBV3-2) with TRBJ2-7; 12 bases are shared with TRBD1. Germline trimming cut 9 bases from V and 6 bases from J; bases unmatched to any gene: 6. This CDR3 region has 13 residues. Germline lookup yields CDR1 LGHDT and CDR2 YNNKEL (reference sequence).

The chain couples TRBV2 to TRBJ2-3, with D maybe TRBD2 (7 bases). V was clipped by 3 bases and J by 6 bases, with 16 bases between them. Germline CDR1 and CDR2: SNHLY and FYNNEI. CDR3 size: 15 residues. CDR3 residues: CASSDGGGAVDTQYF. CDR3 DNA: TGTGCCAGCAGTGATGGTGGGGGGGCCGTCGATACGCAGTATTTT.

This clone showed up just a few times. The V gene is TRBV5-1, the J gene TRBJ1-6, with D maybe TRBD1 (6 bases). Germline V gene sequence: CDR1 SGHRS, CDR2 YFSETQ. The CDR3 sequence is 14 residues long. V lost 5 bases and J 7 bases, leaving 13 bases between the germline ends. The chain's CDR3 is CASRPAGTNSPLHF. The CDR3 DNA follows: TGCGCCAGCAGACCCGCCGGGACAAATTCACCCCTCCACTTT.

Only one count was recorded for this clone. V and J are TRBV6-5 and TRBJ1-6; 7 positions match TRBD1. V shed 11 bases and J 10 bases; nucleotides not matched to a gene: 11. This CDR3 is 13 amino acids long. CDR1 is MNHEY and CDR2 is SVGAGI in the germline V gene. This CDR3 is CAAKPRGSSPLHF. Written as DNA, the CDR3 is TGTGCCGCGAAGCCCAGGGGGAGCTCACCCCTCCACTTT.

The chain combines TRBV28 with TRBJ1-4, with D possibly matching TRBD1 (5 bases). The V and J ends lost 6 bases and 0 bases respectively, with 8 bases between them. Germline loops: CDR1 MDHEN, CDR2 SYDVKM. There are 14 residues in the CDR3. The CDR3 loop is CASSVTATNEKLFF. As DNA, the CDR3 is TGTGCCAGCAGCGTGACAGCAACTAATGAAAAACTGTTTTTT. The full variable domain, in which reference TRBV28 and TRBJ1-4 provide the parts outside the CDR3, is DVKVTQSSRYLVKRTGEKVFLECVQDMDHENMFWYRQDPGLGLRLIYFSYDVKMKEKGDIPEGYSVSREKKERFSLILESASTNQTSMYLCASSVTATNEKLFFGSGTQLSVL.

The V gene is TRBV3-1 (or the pseudogene TRBV3-2), the J gene TRBJ1-5; D uncertain. The CDR3 consists of 15 residues. Germline V CDR1 and CDR2: LGHDT, YNNKEL (reference sequence). The V end was cut by 2 bases, the J end by 0 bases, with 8 bases between. CDR3 sequence: CASSQSSGSNQPQHF. The DNA of the CDR3 is TGTGCCAGCAGCCAATCGTCAGGTAGCAATCAGCCCCAGCATTTT.

V and J are TRBV5-1 and TRBJ1-3, with 7 bases matching TRBD1. The germline V gene encodes CDR1 SGHRS and CDR2 YFSETQ. The CDR3 contains 14 residues. Trimming took 4 bases from V and 3 from J; bases not matched to a gene: 4. DNA of the CDR3: TGCGCCAGCAGCCCAGGGGGGAATGGAAACACCATATATTTT. This gives the protein CASSPGGNGNTIYF. The whole variable domain, filled in from reference TRBV5-1 and TRBJ1-3, reads KAGVTQTPRYLIKTRGQQVTLSCSPISGHRSVSWYQQTPGQGLQFLFEYFSETQRNKGNFPGRFSGRQFSNSRSEMNVSTLELGDSALYLCASSPGGNGNTIYFGEGSWLTVV.

This clone was detected once. The gene calls are TRBV6-5 and TRBJ2-5; a weak D match, TRBD1 (5 bases). CDR3 length: 13 residues. Trimming removed 5 bases from V and 1 base from J, with 8 bases in between. CDR1 is MNHEY, CDR2 SVGAGI, per germline. The CDR3 DNA is TGTGCCAGCAGTCGGACAATCCAAGAGACCCAGTACTTC. Translated, it gives CASSRTIQETQYF.

In its sample, this clone was seen once. The chain has TRBV27 and TRBJ2-3; D gene uncertain. Trimming took 2 bases from V and 7 from J, leaving 13 bases between them. Germline V CDR1 and CDR2: MNHEY, SMNVEV (reference sequence). The CDR3 runs to 14 residues. The CDR3 DNA reads as TGTGCCAGCAGTTTAAGTTTAGCTACCCATACGCAGTATTTT. It codes for CASSLSLATHTQYF.

The DNA of the CDR3 is TGTGCCAGCAGCTTAAACCCGGGTGGCTACACCTTC. It codes for CASSLNPGGYTF. The V gene is TRBV11-2, the J gene TRBJ1-2; D unclear. Per the germline V gene, CDR1 is SGHAT and CDR2 is FQNNGV. This CDR3 is built from 12 residues. V was cut by 2 bases and J by 7 bases, with 8 bases left in between.

This chain connects TRBV19 to TRBJ2-1; no reliable D call. Germline V gene lookup returns CDR1 LNHDA and CDR2 SQIVND (reference sequence). Trimming left V 7 bases short and J 0 bases short, with 16 bases between. The CDR3 covers 16 residues. CDR3 sequence (DNA): TGTGCCAGTACCAAGAGGCGATCCGACTCCTACAATGAGCAGTTCTTC. Translated: CASTKRRSDSYNEQFF.

This clone was counted once. The chain recombines TRBV6-5 with TRBJ1-4; TRBD1 agrees at 7 bases. The V gene end was trimmed by 5 bases and the J gene end by 6 bases; junction bases not matched to a gene: 6. The germline gives CDR1 MNHEY, CDR2 SVGAGI. This CDR3 comprises 14 residues. The CDR3 loop reads CASSPRGRDEKLFF. The CDR3 DNA reads as TGTGCCAGCAGTCCTAGGGGGCGGGATGAAAAACTGTTTTTT.

The chain has TRBV12-3 or TRBV12-4 and TRBJ1-6; D is undetermined. The CDR3 runs to 12 residues. Trimming pared 6 bases from V and 10 bases from J, leaving 10 bases between. The CDR3 nucleotides are TGTGCCAGCAGCTCAGGAAGGTCACCCCTCCACTTT. This translates into CASSSGRSPLHF.

This chain connects TRBV29-1 to TRBJ1-1, with D possibly being TRBD1 (6 bases). Germline V gene sequence: CDR1 SQVTM, CDR2 ANQGSEA. The V end lost 4 bases, the J end lost 0 bases, and 9 bases lay between the germline ends. This CDR3 comprises 13 residues. The CDR3 protein is CSVVYRVNTEAFF. As DNA, the CDR3 is TGCAGCGTTGTATACAGGGTGAACACTGAAGCTTTCTTT.

The chain recombines TRBV28 with TRBJ1-1; maybe TRBD1 (6 bases). The CDR3 has 13 residues. Deletions cut 9 bases from V and 1 base from J, with 12 bases between. Germline V CDR1 and CDR2: MDHEN, SYDVKM. The CDR3 nucleotides read TGTGCCAGTTGGCTGGGACAGAACACTGAAGCTTTCTTT. It yields the protein CASWLGQNTEAFF.

The chain has TRBV7-8 and TRBJ1-4; 7 bases fit TRBD1. Germline CDR1 reads SGHVS; CDR2 reads FQNEAQ. The V and J ends lost 4 bases and 8 bases, in that order; junction bases with no gene match: 7. This CDR3 spans 14 amino acids. CDR3 sequence (DNA): TGTGCCAGCAGCTCCACAGGGGTGGAAGAAAAACTGTTTTTT. As protein: CASSSTGVEEKLFF.

This rearrangement joins TRBV9 to TRBJ2-1; 10 bases map to TRBD1. Losses at the gene ends were 3 bases for V and 9 bases for J; bases not matched to a gene: 18. CDR3 length: 18 amino acids. Germline loops: CDR1 SGDLS, CDR2 YYNGEE. The CDR3 DNA reads as TGTGCCAGCAGCGCAGAGAAAGTAGGGACAGGGGTCCGTCGTGAGCAGTTCTTC. It is translated as CASSAEKVGTGVRREQFF.